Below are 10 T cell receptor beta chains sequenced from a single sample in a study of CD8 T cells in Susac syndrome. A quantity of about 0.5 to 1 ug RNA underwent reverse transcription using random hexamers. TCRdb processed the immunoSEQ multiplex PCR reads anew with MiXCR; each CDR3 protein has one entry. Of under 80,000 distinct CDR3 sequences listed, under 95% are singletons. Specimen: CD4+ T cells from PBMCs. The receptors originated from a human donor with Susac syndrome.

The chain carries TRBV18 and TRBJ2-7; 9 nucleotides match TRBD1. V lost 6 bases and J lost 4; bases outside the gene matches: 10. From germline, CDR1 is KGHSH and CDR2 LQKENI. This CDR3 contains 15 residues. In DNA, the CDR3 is TGTGCCAGCTCGCCCAGGTTAGGGACAGGGTACGAGCAGTACTTC. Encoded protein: CASSPRLGTGYEQYF.

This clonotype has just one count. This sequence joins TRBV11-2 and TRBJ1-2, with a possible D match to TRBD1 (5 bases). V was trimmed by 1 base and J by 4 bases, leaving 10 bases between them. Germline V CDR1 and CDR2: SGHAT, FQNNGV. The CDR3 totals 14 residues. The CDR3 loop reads CASSLVDIFYGYTF. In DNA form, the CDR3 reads TGTGCCAGCAGCTTAGTGGACATCTTCTATGGCTACACCTTC.

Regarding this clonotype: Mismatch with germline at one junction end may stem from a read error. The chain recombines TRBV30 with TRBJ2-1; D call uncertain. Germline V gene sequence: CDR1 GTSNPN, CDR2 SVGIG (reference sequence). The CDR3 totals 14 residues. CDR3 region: CASRPRGSYSEQFF. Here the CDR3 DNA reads TGTGCCTCCCGACCGCGAGGATCCTACAGTGAGCAGTTCTTC. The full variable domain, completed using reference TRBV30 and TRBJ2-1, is SQTIHQWPATLVQPVGSPLSLECTVEGTSNPNLYWYRQAAGRGLQLLFYSVGIGQISSEVPQNLSASRPQDRQFILSSKKLLLSDSGFYLCASRPRGSYSEQFFGPGTRLTVL.

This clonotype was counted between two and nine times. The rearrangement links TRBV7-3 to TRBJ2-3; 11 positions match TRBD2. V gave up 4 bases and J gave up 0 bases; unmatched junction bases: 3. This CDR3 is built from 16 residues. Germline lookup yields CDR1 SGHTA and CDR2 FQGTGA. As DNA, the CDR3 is TGTGCCAGCAGCTCTCGACTAGCGGGGAGCACAGATACGCAGTATTTT. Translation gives CASSSRLAGSTDTQYF.

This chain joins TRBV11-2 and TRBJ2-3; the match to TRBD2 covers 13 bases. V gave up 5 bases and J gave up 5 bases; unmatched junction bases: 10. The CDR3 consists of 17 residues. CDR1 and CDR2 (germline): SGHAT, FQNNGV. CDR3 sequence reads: CASSPGLAGVGEDTQYF. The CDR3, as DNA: TGTGCCAGCAGCCCCGGACTAGCGGGAGTGGGGGAAGATACGCAGTATTTT.

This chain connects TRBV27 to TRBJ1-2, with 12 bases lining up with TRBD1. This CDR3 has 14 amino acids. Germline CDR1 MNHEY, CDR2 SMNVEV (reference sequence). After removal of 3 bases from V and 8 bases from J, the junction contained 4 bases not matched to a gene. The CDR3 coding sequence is TGTGCCAGCAGTTTGGCGGGGACAGGGGGCGGCTACACCTTC. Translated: CASSLAGTGGGYTF.

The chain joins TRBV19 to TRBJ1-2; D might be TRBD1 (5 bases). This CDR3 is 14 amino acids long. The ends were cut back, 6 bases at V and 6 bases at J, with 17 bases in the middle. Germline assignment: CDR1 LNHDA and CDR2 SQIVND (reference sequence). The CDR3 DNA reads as TGTGCCAGTAGCGTAAGGGGACGAGATAATGGCTACACCTTC. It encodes CASSVRGRDNGYTF.

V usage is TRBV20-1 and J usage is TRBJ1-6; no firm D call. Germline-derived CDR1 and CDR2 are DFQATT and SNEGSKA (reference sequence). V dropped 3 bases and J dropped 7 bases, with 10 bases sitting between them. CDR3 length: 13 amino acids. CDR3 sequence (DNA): TGCAGTGCTAGCGGGCAGGCCAATTCACCCCTCCACTTT. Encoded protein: CSASGQANSPLHF.

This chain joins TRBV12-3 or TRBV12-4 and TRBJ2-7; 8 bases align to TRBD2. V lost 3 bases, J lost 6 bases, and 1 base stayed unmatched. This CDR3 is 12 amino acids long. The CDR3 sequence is CASSLTSAEQYF. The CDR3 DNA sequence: TGTGCCAGCAGTTTGACTAGCGCCGAGCAGTACTTC.

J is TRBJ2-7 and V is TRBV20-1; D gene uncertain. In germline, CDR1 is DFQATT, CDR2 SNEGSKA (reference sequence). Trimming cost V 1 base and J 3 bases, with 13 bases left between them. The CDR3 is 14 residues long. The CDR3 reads CSARVGGPVYEQYF. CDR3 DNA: TGCAGTGCTAGAGTGGGCGGACCCGTCTACGAGCAGTACTTC.